The 24 T cell receptor beta chains below were found in one sample sequenced in a study of blood T cell repertoires in COVID-19. The protocol was immunoSEQ multiplex PCR, while the TCRdb copy is restricted to in-frame clones and leaves out a portion. The sample holds 98,000 or so clones, over 80% seen once. Sequences were obtained from peripheral blood. Receptors originate from an older woman with acute or convalescent COVID-19.

The chain links TRBV11-3 to TRBJ2-2; the match to TRBD2 covers 14 bases. The germline V gene has CDR1 SGHNT and CDR2 YENEEA. The junction had 9 bases not matched to a gene; V was cut back by 5 bases and J by 7 bases. The CDR3 extends over 17 amino acids. The CDR3 loop reads CASSPVEGLAGDGELFF. In nucleotides, the CDR3 is TGTGCCAGCAGCCCCGTGGAGGGACTAGCGGGAGACGGGGAGCTGTTTTTT.

The chain employs TRBV7-9 and TRBJ2-1, with 9 bases lining up with TRBD2. Germline-derived CDR1 and CDR2 are SEHNR and FQNEAQ (reference sequence). V trimming: 4 bases; J trimming: 6 bases; junction bases outside the gene matches: 10. CDR3 length: 16 residues. The CDR3 reads CASSSPGTSYGNEQFF. DNA for the CDR3: TGTGCCAGCAGCTCCCCTGGGACTAGCTATGGCAATGAGCAGTTCTTC. Based on the CDR3 plus reference TRBV7-9 and TRBJ2-1, the full variable domain is DTGVSQNPRHKITKRGQNVTFRCDPISEHNRLYWYRQTLGQGPEFLTYFQNEAQLEKSRLLSDRFSAERPKGSFSTLEIQRTEQGDSAMYLCASSSPGTSYGNEQFFGPGTRLTVL.

CDR3 residues: CASSDPGTGLGEQYF. CDR3 in DNA: TGTGCCAGCAGTGATCCCGGGACAGGGTTAGGCGAGCAGTACTTC. The chain has TRBV25-1 and TRBJ2-7, with 9 bases matching TRBD1. Germline assignment: CDR1 MGHDK and CDR2 SYGVNS. The V gene end was trimmed by 3 bases and the J gene end by 6 bases; junction bases not matched to a gene: 9. The CDR3 is 15 amino acids.

The rearrangement uses TRBV10-2 and TRBJ2-1; no firm D call. Trimming removed 6 bases from V and 9 bases from J, with 15 bases in between. Germline-derived CDR1 and CDR2 are WSHSY and SAAADI. This CDR3 spans 13 amino acids. The CDR3 is CASREPLALEQFF. DNA of the CDR3: TGCGCCAGCAGGGAGCCCTTAGCCCTTGAGCAGTTCTTC.

The rearrangement joins TRBV7-9 to TRBJ1-1; tentative D call: TRBD1 (5 bases). The CDR3 runs to 14 residues. Trimming took 3 bases from V and 1 from J, leaving 9 bases between them. Germline-derived CDR1 and CDR2 are SEHNR and FQNEAQ (reference sequence). CDR3 DNA: TGTGCCAGCAGCTTGGGGCAAACGAACACTGAAGCTTTCTTT. This encodes CASSLGQTNTEAFF.

This clone has just a few counts. The chain carries TRBV28 and TRBJ1-5; TRBD1 is a possible D gene (6 bases). CDR1 is MDHEN, CDR2 SYDVKM, per germline. This CDR3 spans 17 amino acids. V was pared by 2 bases and J by 0 bases, with 14 bases between. CDR3 coding DNA: TGTGCCAGCAGTTTACTGCAGGGGTTCTATAGCAATCAGCCCCAGCATTTT. Amino acid sequence: CASSLLQGFYSNQPQHF.

The J gene is TRBJ2-1, the V gene TRBV10-3; TRBD2 aligns across 12 bases. Looked up from germline, CDR1 is ENHRY and CDR2 is SYGVKD. This CDR3 is 15 amino acids long. Trimming at V came to 2 bases and at J to 4 bases, leaving 0 bases not matched to a gene. CDR3 sequence reads: CAISETSGGYNEQFF. CDR3 coding DNA: TGTGCCATCAGTGAGACTAGCGGGGGGTACAATGAGCAGTTCTTC.

The rearrangement uses TRBV19 and TRBJ2-7; 12 bases are shared with TRBD2. The ends lost 4 bases at V and 0 bases at J; junction bases unmatched: 4. Germline CDR1 and CDR2: LNHDA and SQIVND (reference sequence). The CDR3 consists of 16 residues. This CDR3 is CASSTGLAGNSYEQYF. The CDR3 DNA reads as TGTGCCAGTAGTACCGGACTAGCGGGGAACTCCTACGAGCAGTACTTC.

The V gene is TRBV24-1, the J gene TRBJ2-1, with D tentatively TRBD2 (5 bases). Germline CDR1 and CDR2: KGHDR and SFDVKD. Trimming shortened V by 0 bases and J by 3 bases, and 11 bases separated the two germline ends. CDR3 length: 16 residues. The CDR3 reads CATSDLYSEGYNEQFF. In DNA, the CDR3 is TGTGCCACCAGTGATTTGTACAGTGAGGGCTACAATGAGCAGTTCTTC.

The chain recombines TRBV30 with TRBJ1-5, with D possibly TRBD1 on 6 matching bases. This CDR3 comprises 14 residues. Trimming shortened V by 3 bases and J by 4 bases, and 13 bases separated the two germline ends. CDR1 GTSNPN and CDR2 SVGIG come from the germline V gene (reference sequence). In DNA, the CDR3 is TGTGCCTGGAGGGGCCCGGGACAAAATCAGCCCCAGCATTTT. It encodes CAWRGPGQNQPQHF. The full variable domain, with the rest looked up from reference TRBV30 and TRBJ1-5, is SQTIHQWPATLVQPVGSPLSLECTVEGTSNPNLYWYRQAAGRGLQLLFYSVGIGQISSEVPQNLSASRPQDRQFILSSKKLLLSDSGFYLCAWRGPGQNQPQHFGDGTRLSIL.

The chain links TRBV3-1 (or the pseudogene TRBV3-2) to TRBJ1-2; TRBD1 matches at 12 bases. In germline, CDR1 is LGHDT, CDR2 YNNKEL (reference sequence). This CDR3 is built from 17 residues. The J segment lost 2 bases and the V segment lost 4 bases, leaving 8 bases of the junction unmatched. This CDR3 is CASSPRDRGRWNYGYTF. For the CDR3, the DNA is TGTGCCAGCAGCCCGAGGGACAGGGGGCGGTGGAACTATGGCTACACCTTC.

The chain links TRBV30 to TRBJ2-7; TRBD2 matches 8 bases. Germline trimming cut 1 base from V and 1 base from J; bases unmatched to any gene: 3. Looked up from germline, CDR1 is GTSNPN and CDR2 is SVGIG (reference sequence). The CDR3 has 14 amino acids. The CDR3 spells CAWSARLASYEQYF. The CDR3 DNA sequence: TGTGCCTGGAGTGCTAGACTAGCGTCCTACGAGCAGTACTTC.

The DNA of the CDR3 is TGTGCCAGCAGCCCGGGAGGTCTAGCGGGACGCACCGGGGAGCTGTTTTTT. Translation gives CASSPGGLAGRTGELFF. The gene calls are TRBV3-1 (or the pseudogene TRBV3-2) and TRBJ2-2; 9 bases match TRBD2. The V gene's germline CDR1 is LGHDT and CDR2 YNNKEL (reference sequence). The V segment lost 4 bases and the J segment 4 bases; nucleotides outside the gene matches: 10. CDR3 length: 17 amino acids.

This clone was seen more than once but under ten times. V and J are TRBV19 and TRBJ1-1; D perhaps matches TRBD1 (6 bases). Between the trimmed V and J ends, which lost 9 bases and 3 bases, there was a span of 23 bases. The germline V gene has CDR1 LNHDA and CDR2 SQIVND (reference sequence). The CDR3 extends over 16 amino acids. The CDR3 coding sequence is TGTGCCAGCATTCAGGGGCTTACAGGGTCGGACACTGAAGCTTTCTTT. Protein: CASIQGLTGSDTEAFF. The full variable domain, rest sourced from reference TRBV19 and TRBJ1-1, is DGGITQSPKYLFRKEGQNVTLSCEQNLNHDAMYWYRQDPGQGLRLIYYSQIVNDFQKGDIAEGYSVSREKKESFPLTVTSAQKNPTAFYLCASIQGLTGSDTEAFFGQGTRLTVV.

The gene calls are TRBV4-3 and TRBJ2-3; 9 bases agree with TRBD2. The CDR3 is made up of 18 amino acids. The V segment lost 0 bases and the J segment 4 bases; nucleotides outside the gene matches: 11. CDR1 LGHNA and CDR2 YSLEER come from the germline V gene. The CDR3 here is CASSQDVVVAGASDTQYF. The CDR3 bases are TGCGCCAGCAGCCAAGATGTGGTGGTAGCGGGGGCCTCAGATACGCAGTATTTT.

The genes are TRBV11-2 and TRBJ1-5, with D maybe TRBD1 (6 bases). Germline CDR1 reads SGHAT; CDR2 reads FQNNGV. Trimming stripped 5 bases from V and 4 bases from J, with 24 bases between. The CDR3 is 18 residues long. The CDR3 region is CASSPRIRGPGWNQPQHF. DNA of the CDR3: TGTGCCAGCAGCCCTCGTATCAGGGGACCGGGATGGAATCAGCCCCAGCATTTT.

The gene calls are TRBV19 and TRBJ2-5; 12 nucleotides align to TRBD2. The CDR3 is 15 amino acids. Losses at the gene ends were 7 bases for V and 5 bases for J; bases not matched to a gene: 8. Germline values: CDR1 LNHDA, CDR2 SQIVND (reference sequence). The CDR3 nucleotides are TGTGCCAGTACTAGTCTGACTAGCGGGGGCGAGACCCAGTACTTC. It encodes CASTSLTSGGETQYF.

The V call is TRBV3-1 (or the pseudogene TRBV3-2), the J call TRBJ2-1, with D perhaps matching TRBD1 (5 bases). Germline loops: CDR1 LGHDT, CDR2 YNNKEL (reference sequence). Trimming cost V 0 bases and J 5 bases, with 11 bases left between them. The CDR3 has 15 residues. The CDR3 coding sequence is TGTGCCAGCAGCCAAGAATGGCAGGGAAACAATGAGCAGTTCTTC. Its translation: CASSQEWQGNNEQFF.

The rearrangement links TRBV7-6 to TRBJ1-1; D gene uncertain. V lost 1 base and J lost 8, with 26 bases in between. Germline V CDR1 and CDR2: SGHVS, FNYEAQ. CDR3 size: 18 residues. CDR3 nucleotide sequence: TGTGCCAGCAGCTTAGAACCGCCCGGCACCTCTCCTGTCAGGGAAGCTTTCTTT. Its translation: CASSLEPPGTSPVREAFF. Based on the CDR3 plus reference TRBV7-6 and TRBJ1-1, the full variable domain is GAGVSQSPRYKVTKRGQDVALRCDPISGHVSLYWYRQALGQGPEFLTYFNYEAQQDKSGLPNDRFSAERPEGSISTLTIQRTEQRDSAMYRCASSLEPPGTSPVREAFFGQGTRLTVV.

In its sample, this clone was seen a few times. The gene calls are TRBV5-1 and TRBJ2-7; the D is unclear. Trimming removed 0 bases at V and 6 bases at J, with 22 bases between. The germline gives CDR1 SGHRS, CDR2 YFSETQ. CDR3 length equals 17 residues. The CDR3 loop is CASSLEPAGSNSLEQYF. DNA for the CDR3: TGCGCCAGCAGCTTGGAACCTGCCGGGTCCAATTCCCTCGAGCAGTACTTC.

The rearrangement joins TRBV19 to TRBJ2-7; 9 nucleotides line up with TRBD2. This CDR3 has 12 amino acids. The ends lost 4 bases at V and 9 bases at J; junction bases unmatched: 4. The germline gives CDR1 LNHDA, CDR2 SQIVND (reference sequence). CDR3 DNA sequence: TGTGCCAGTAGTAAACTAGCGGGTCCGCAGTACTTC. It codes for CASSKLAGPQYF.

This sequence joins TRBV7-2 and TRBJ2-1; TRBD2 aligns across 7 bases. Per germline, CDR1 SGHTA and CDR2 FQGNSA. V shed 6 bases and J 7 bases; nucleotides not matched to a gene: 9. The CDR3 is made up of 14 amino acids. This CDR3 is CASSSVGGTNEQFF. In nucleotides, the CDR3 is TGTGCCAGCAGTTCTGTGGGGGGGACGAATGAGCAGTTCTTC. The complete variable domain, with remaining parts taken from reference TRBV7-2 and TRBJ2-1, reads GAGVSQSPSNKVTEKGKDVELRCDPISGHTALYWYRQSLGQGLEFLIYFQGNSAPDKSGLPSDRFSAERTGGSVSTLTIQRTQQEDSAVYLCASSSVGGTNEQFFGPGTRLTVL.

The chain employs TRBV10-3 and TRBJ1-1, with 7 bases lining up with TRBD1. V dropped 5 bases and J dropped 3; count of bases not matched to a gene: 6. The germline V gene encodes CDR1 ENHRY and CDR2 SYGVKD. The length of the CDR3 is 14 residues. In DNA form, the CDR3 reads TGTGCCATCAGTACGAAGGGGGCGGACACTGAAGCTTTCTTT. It is translated as CAISTKGADTEAFF.

This rearrangement joins TRBV4-2 to TRBJ1-4; 7 bases fit TRBD1. Germline V gene lookup returns CDR1 LGHNA and CDR2 YNFKEQ. The CDR3 runs 15 residues. V lost 2 bases, J lost 1 base, and 1 base stayed unmatched. The CDR3 region has the DNA TGTGCCAGCAGCCAAAGGGGGCTAACTAATGAAAAACTGTTTTTT. It specifies CASSQRGLTNEKLFF.